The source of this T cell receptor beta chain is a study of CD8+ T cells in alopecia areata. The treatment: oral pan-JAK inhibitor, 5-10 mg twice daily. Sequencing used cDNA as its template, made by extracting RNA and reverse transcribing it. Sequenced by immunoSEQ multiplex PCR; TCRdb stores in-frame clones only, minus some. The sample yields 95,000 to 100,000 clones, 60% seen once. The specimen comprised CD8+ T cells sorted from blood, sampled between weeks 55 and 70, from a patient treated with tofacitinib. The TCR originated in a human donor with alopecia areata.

The CDR3 protein is CAISESNNYYNEQFF. As DNA, the CDR3 is TGTGCCATCAGTGAGTCCAATAACTACTACAATGAGCAGTTCTTC. The V call is TRBV10-3, the J call TRBJ2-1; D gene uncertain. Trimming removed 0 bases from V and 3 bases from J, with 9 bases in between. The CDR3 is 15 amino acids. The germline V gene encodes CDR1 ENHRY and CDR2 SYGVKD.